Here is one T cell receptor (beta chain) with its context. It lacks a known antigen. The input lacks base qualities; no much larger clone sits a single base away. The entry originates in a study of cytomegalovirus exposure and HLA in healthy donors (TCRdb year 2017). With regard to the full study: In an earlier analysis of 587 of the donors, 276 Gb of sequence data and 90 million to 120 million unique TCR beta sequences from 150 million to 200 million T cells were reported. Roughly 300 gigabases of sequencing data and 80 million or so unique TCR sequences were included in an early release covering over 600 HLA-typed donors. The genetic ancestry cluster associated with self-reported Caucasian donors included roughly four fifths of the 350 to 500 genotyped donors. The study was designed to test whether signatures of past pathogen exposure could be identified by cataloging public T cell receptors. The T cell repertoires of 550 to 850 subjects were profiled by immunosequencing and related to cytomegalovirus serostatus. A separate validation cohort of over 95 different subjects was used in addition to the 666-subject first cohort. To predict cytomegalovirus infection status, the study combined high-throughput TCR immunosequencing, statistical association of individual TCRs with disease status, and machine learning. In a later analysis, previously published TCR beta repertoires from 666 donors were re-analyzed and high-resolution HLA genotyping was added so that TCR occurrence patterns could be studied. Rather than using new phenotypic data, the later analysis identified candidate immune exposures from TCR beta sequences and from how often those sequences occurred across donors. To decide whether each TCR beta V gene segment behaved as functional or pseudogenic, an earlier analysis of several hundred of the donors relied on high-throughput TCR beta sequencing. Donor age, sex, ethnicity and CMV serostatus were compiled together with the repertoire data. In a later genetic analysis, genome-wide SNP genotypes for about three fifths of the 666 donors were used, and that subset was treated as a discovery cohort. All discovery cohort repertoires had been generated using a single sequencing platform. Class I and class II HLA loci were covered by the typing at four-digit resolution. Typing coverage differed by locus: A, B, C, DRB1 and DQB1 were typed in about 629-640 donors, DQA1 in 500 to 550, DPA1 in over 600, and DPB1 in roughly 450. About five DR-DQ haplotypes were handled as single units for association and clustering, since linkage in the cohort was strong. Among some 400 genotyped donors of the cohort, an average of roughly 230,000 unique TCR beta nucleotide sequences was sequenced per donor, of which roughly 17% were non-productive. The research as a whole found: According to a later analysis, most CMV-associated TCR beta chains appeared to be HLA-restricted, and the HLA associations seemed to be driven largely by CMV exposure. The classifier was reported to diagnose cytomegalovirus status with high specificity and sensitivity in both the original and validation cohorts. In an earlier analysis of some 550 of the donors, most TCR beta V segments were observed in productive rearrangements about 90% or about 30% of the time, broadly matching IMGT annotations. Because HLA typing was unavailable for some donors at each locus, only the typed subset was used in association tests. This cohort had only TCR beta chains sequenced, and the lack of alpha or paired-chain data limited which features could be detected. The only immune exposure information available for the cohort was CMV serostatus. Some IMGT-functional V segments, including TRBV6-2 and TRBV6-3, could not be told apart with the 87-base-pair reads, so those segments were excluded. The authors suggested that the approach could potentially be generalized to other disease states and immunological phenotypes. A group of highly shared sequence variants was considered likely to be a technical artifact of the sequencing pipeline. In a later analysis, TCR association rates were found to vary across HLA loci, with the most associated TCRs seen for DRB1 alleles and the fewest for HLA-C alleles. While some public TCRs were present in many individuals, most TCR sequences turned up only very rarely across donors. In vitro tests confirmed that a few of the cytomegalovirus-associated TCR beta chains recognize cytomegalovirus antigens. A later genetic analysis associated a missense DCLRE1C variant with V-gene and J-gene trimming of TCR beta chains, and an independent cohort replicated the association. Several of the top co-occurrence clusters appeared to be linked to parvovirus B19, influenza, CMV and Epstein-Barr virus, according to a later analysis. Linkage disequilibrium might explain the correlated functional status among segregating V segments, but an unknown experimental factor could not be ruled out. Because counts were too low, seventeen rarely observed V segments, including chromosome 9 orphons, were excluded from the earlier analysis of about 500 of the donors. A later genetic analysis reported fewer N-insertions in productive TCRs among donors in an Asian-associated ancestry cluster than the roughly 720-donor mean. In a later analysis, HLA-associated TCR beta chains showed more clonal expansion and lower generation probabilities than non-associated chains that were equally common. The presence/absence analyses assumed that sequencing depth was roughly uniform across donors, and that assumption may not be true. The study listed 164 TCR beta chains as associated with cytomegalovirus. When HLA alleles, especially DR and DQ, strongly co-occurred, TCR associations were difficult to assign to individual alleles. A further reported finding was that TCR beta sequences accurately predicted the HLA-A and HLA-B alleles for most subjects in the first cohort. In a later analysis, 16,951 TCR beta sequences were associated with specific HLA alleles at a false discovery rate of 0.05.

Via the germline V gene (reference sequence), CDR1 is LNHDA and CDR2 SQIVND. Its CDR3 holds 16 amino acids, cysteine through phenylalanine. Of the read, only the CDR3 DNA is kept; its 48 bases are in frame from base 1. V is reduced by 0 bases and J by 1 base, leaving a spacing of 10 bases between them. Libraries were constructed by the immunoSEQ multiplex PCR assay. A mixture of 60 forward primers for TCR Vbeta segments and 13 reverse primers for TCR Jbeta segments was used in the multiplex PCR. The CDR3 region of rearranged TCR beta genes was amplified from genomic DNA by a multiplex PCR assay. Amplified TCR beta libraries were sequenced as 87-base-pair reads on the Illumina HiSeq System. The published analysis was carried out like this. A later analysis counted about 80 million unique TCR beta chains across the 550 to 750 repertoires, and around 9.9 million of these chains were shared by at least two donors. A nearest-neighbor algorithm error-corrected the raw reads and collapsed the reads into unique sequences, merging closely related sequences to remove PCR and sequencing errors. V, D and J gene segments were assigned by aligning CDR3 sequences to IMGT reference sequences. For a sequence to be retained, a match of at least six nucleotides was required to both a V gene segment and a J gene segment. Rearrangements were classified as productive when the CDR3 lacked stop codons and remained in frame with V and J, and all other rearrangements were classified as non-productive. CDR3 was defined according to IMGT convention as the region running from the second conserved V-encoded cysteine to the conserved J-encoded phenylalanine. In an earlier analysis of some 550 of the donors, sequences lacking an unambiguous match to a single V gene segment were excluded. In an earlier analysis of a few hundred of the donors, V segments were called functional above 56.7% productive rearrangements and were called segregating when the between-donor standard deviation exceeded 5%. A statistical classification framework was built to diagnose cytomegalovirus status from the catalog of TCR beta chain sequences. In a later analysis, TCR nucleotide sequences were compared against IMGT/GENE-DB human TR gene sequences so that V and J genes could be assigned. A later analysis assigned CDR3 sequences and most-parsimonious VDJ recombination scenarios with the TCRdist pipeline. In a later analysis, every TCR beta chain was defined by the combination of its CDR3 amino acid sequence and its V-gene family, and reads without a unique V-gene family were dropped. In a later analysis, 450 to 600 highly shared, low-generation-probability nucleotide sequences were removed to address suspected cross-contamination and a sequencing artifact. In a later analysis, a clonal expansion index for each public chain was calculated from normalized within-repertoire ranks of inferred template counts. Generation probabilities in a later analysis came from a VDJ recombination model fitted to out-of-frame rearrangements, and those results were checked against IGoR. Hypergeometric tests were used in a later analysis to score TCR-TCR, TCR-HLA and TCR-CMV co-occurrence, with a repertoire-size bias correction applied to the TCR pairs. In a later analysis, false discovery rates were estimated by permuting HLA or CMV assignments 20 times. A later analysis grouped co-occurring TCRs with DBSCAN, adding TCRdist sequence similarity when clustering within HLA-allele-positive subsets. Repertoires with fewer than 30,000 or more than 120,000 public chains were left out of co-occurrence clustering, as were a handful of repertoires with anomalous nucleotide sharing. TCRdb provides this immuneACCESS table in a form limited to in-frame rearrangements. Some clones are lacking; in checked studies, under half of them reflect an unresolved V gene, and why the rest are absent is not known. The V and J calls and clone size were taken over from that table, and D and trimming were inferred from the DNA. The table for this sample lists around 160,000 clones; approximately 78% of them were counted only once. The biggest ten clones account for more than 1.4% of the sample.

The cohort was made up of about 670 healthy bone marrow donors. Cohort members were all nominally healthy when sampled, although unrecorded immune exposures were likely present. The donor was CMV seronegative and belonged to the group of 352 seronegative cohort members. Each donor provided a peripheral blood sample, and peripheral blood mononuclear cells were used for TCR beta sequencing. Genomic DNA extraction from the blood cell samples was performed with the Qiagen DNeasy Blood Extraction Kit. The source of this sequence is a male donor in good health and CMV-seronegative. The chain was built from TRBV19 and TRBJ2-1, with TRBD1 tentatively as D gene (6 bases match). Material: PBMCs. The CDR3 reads CASSIDGTPSYNEQFF. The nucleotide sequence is TGTGCCAGTAGTATAGATGGGACACCTTCCTACAATGAGCAGTTCTTC.